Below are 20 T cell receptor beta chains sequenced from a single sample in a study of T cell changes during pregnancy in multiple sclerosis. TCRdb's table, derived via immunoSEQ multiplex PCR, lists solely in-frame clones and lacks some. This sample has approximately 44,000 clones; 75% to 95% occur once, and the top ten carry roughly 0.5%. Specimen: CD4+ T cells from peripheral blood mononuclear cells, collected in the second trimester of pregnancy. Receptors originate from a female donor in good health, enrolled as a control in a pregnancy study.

CDR3 DNA sequence: TGTGCCAGCAGAGGACAGGGGGCAGGCGGGGAGCTGTTTTTT. Its protein product is CASRGQGAGGELFF. This chain connects TRBV25-1 to TRBJ2-2; 11 bases line up with TRBD1. The CDR3 is 14 amino acids. Germline V gene data show CDR1 as MGHDK and CDR2 as SYGVNS. V was pared by 6 bases and J by 7 bases, with 4 bases of the junction left unmatched.

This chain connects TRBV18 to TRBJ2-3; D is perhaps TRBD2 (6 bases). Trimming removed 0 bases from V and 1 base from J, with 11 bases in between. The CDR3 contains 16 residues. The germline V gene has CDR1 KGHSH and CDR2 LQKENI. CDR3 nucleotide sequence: TGTGCCAGCTCACCACCGGGGAGGAGAGGCACAGATACGCAGTATTTT. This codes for CASSPPGRRGTDTQYF.

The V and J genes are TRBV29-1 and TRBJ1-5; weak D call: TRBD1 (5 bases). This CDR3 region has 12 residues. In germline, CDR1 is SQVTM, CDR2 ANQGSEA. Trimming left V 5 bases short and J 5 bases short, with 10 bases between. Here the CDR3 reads CSVSTGDQPQHF. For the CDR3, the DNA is TGCAGCGTTTCGACGGGGGATCAGCCCCAGCATTTT. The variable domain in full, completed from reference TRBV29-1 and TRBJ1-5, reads SAVISQKPSRDICQRGTSLTIQCQVDSQVTMMFWYRQQPGQSLTLIATANQGSEATYESGFVIDKFPISRPNLTFSTLTVSNMSPEDSSIYLCSVSTGDQPQHFGDGTRLSIL.

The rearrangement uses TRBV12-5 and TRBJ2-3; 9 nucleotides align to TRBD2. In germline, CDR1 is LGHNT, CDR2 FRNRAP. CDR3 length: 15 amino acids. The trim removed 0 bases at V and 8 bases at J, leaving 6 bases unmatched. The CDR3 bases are TGTGCTAGTGGTTTGGTAGGGGGACTAGCTGCTACGCAGTATTTT. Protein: CASGLVGGLAATQYF.

DNA for the CDR3: TGTGCCAGCAGTGCACAGGGAAACACTGAAGCTTTCTTT. It encodes CASSAQGNTEAFF. The chain employs TRBV2 and TRBJ1-1; D possibly corresponds to TRBD1 (6 bases). The CDR3 totals 13 residues. CDR1 is SNHLY, CDR2 FYNNEI, per germline. With 4 bases removed from V and 2 bases from J, the gap between germline ends came to 8 bases.

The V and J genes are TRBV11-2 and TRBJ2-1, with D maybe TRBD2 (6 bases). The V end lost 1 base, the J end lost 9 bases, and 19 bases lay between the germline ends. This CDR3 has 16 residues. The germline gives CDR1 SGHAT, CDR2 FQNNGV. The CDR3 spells CASSLGGWRDGSEQFF. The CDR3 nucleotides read TGTGCCAGCAGCTTAGGGGGATGGCGGGATGGGAGTGAGCAGTTCTTC.

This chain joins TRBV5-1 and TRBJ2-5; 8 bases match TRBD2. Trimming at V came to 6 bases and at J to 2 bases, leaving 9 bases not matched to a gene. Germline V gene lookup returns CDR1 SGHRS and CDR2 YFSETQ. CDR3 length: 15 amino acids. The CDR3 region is CASTTPRGAQETQYF. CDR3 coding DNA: TGCGCCAGCACAACCCCGCGGGGGGCACAAGAGACCCAGTACTTC.

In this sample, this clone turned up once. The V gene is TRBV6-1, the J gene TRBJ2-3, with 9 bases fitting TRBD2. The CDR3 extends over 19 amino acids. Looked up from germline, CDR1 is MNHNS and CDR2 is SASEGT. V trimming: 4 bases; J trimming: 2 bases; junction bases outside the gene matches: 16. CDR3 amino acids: CASSATKREAQRDTDTQYF. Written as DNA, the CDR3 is TGTGCCAGCAGTGCGACTAAGCGGGAGGCCCAGAGGGACACAGATACGCAGTATTTT.

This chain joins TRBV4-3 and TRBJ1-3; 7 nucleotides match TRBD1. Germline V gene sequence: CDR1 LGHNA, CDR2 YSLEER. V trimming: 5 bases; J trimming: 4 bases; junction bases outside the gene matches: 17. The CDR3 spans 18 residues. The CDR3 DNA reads TGCGCCAGCAGCAGAGGGAAGCGACAGGGACGGGGCGGAAACACCATATATTTT. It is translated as CASSRGKRQGRGGNTIYF.

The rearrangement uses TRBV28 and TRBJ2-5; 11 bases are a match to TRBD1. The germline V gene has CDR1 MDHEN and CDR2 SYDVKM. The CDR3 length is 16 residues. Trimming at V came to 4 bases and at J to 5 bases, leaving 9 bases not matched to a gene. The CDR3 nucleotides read TGTGCCAGCAGTTCCCGGACAGGGGGCTTTGTCGAGACCCAGTACTTC. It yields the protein CASSSRTGGFVETQYF.

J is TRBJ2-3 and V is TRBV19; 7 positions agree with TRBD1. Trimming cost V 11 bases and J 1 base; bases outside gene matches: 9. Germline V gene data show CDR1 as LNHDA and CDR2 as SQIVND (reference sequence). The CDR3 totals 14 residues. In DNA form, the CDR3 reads TGTGCCGCTGTATGGACAGGCGGCACAGATACGCAGTATTTT. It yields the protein CAAVWTGGTDTQYF.

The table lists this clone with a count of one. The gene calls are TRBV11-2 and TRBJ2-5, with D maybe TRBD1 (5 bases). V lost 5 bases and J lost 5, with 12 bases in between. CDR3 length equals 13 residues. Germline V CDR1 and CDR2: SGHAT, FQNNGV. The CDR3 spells CASSQGLAETQYF. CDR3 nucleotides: TGTGCCAGCAGCCAGGGCCTCGCGGAGACCCAGTACTTC.

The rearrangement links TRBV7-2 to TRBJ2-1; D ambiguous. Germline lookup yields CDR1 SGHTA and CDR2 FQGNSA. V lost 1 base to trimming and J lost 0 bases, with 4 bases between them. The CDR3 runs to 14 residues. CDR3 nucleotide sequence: TGTGCCAGCAGCTTAGAGAGCTCCTACAATGAGCAGTTCTTC. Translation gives CASSLESSYNEQFF.

The CDR3 DNA follows: TGTGCTAGTGGTCCCTGGAGGACAGGGAACACTGAAGCTTTCTTT. Translated, it gives CASGPWRTGNTEAFF. The genes are TRBV12-5 and TRBJ1-1; TRBD1 agrees at 7 bases. Germline V gene data show CDR1 as LGHNT and CDR2 as FRNRAP. Trimming removed 5 bases from V and 1 base from J; junction bases left unmatched: 7. This CDR3 contains 15 residues.

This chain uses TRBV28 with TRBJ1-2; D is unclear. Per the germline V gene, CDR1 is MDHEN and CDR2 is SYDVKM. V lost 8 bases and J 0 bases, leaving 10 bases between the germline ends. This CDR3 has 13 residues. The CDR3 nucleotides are TGTGCCAGCGGTGTCCGGGCTAACTATGGCTACACCTTC. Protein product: CASGVRANYGYTF.

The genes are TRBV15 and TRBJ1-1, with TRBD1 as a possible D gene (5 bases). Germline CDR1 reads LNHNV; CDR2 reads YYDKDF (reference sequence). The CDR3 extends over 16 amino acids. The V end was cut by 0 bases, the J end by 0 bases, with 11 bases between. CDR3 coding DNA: TGTGCCACCAGCAGAGATCCATACAGGTTGAACACTGAAGCTTTCTTT. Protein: CATSRDPYRLNTEAFF.

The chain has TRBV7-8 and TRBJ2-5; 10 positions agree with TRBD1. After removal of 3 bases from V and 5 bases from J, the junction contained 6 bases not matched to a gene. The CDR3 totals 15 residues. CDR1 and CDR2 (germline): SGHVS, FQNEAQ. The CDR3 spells CASSLTGGGGETQYF. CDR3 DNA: TGTGCCAGCAGCTTGACAGGGGGCGGGGGGGAGACCCAGTACTTC.

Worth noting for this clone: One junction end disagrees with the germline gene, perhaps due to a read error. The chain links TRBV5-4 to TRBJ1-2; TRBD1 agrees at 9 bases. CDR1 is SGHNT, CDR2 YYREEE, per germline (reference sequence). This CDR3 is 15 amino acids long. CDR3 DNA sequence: TGTGCCGGCAGCAACTTACAGGGGGCGCGCTATGGCTACACCTTC. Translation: CAGSNLQGARYGYTF. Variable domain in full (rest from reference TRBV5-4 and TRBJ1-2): ETGVTQSPTHLIKTRGQQVTLRCSSQSGHNTVSWYQQALGQGPQFIFQYYREEENGRGNFPPRFSGLQFPNYSSELNVNALELDDSALYLCAGSNLQGARYGYTFGSGTRLTVV.

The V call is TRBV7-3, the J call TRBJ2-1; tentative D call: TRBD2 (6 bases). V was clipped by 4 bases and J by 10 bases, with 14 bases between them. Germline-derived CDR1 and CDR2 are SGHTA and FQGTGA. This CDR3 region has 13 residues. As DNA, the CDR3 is TGTGCCAGCAGCTGGGACTCCGGGATGGAGCAGTTCTTC. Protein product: CASSWDSGMEQFF.

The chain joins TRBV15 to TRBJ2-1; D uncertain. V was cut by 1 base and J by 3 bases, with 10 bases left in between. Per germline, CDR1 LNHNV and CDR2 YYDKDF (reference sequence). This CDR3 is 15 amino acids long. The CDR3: CATSRGGVGYNEQFF. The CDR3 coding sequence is TGTGCCACCAGCAGAGGTGGAGTCGGCTACAATGAGCAGTTCTTC.